The clone carrying this T cell receptor beta chain appeared a single time. Sequencing was performed with immunoSEQ multiplex PCR; in TCRdb, only in-frame clones are kept and a portion is missing. The sample has some 120,000 clones; 94% are singletons. With V trimmed by 3 bases and J by 1 base, 7 bases remained unmatched. The CDR3 totals 17 residues. Germline lookup yields CDR1 SGHRS and CDR2 YFSETQ. The sample comes from a study of cytomegalovirus exposure and HLA in healthy donors. The J gene is TRBJ1-1, the V gene TRBV5-1; TRBD1 agrees at 12 bases. The sequenced sample was PBMCs. This receptor was taken from a woman aged 18-29 years in good health and CMV-seronegative. As DNA, the CDR3 is TGCGCCAGCAGCTCCGGGACAGGGGGCGGTCGGAACACTGAAGCTTTCTTT. Translation gives CASSSGTGGGRNTEAFF.